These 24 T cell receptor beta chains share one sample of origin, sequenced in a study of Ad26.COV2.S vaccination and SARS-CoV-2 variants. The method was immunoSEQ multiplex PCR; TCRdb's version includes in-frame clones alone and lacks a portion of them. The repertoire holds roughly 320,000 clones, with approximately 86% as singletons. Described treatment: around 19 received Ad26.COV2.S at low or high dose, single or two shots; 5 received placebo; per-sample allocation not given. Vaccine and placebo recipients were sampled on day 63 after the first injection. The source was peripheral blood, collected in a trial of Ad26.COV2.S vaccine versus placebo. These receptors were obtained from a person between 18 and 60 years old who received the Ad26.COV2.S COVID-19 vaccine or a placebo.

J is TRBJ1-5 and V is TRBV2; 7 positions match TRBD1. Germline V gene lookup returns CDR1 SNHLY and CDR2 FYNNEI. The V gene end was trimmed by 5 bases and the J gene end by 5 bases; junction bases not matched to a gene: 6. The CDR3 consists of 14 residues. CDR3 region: CASSYTTGDQPQHF. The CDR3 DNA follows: TGTGCCAGCAGTTACACCACAGGGGATCAGCCCCAGCATTTT.

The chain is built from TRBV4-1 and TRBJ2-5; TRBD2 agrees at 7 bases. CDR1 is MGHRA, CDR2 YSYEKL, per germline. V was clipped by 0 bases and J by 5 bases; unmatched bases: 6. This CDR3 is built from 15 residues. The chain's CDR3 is CASSQEGWEGETQYF. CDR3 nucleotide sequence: TGCGCCAGCAGCCAAGAGGGATGGGAGGGGGAGACCCAGTACTTC.

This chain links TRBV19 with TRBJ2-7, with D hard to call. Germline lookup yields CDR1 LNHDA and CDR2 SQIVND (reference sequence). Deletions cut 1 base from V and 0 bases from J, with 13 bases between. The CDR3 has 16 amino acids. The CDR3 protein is CASSIGGPRYSYEQYF. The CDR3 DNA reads TGTGCCAGTAGTATAGGCGGACCGCGTTACTCCTACGAGCAGTACTTC.

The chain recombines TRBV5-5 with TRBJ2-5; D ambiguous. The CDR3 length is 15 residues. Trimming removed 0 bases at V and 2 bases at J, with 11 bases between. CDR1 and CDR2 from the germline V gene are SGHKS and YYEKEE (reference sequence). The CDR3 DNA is TGTGCCAGCAGCTTGGTGCCAGGCCTTCAAGAGACCCAGTACTTC. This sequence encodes CASSLVPGLQETQYF.

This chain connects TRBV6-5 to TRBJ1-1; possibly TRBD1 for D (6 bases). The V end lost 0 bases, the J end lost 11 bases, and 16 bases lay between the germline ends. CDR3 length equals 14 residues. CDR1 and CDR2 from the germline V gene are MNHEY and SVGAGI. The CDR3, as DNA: TGTGCCAGCAGTTACTCCGGGGGGGCGTCTTGGGCTTTCTTT. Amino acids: CASSYSGGASWAFF.

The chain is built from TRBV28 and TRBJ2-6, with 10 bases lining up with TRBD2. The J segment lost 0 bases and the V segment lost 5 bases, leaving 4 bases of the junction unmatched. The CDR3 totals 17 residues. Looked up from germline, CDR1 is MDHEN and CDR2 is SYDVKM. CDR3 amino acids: CASSQLAGTSGANVLTF. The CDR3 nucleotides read TGTGCCAGCAGTCAACTAGCGGGGACCTCTGGGGCCAACGTCCTGACTTTC.

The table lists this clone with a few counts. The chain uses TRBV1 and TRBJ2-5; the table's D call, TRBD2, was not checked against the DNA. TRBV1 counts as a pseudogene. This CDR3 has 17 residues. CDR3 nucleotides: TGCACCAGCAGCCAACGGTTTGGGGGGGATGTCCAAGAGACCCAGTACTTC. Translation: CTSSQRFGGDVQETQYF.

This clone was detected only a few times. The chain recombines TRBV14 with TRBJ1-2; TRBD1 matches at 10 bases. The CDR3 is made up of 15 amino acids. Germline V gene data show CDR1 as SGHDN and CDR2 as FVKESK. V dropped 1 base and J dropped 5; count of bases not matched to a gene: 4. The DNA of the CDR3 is TGTGCCAGCAGCCAAGGAACGGGACAGGGGTATGGCTACACCTTC. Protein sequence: CASSQGTGQGYGYTF.

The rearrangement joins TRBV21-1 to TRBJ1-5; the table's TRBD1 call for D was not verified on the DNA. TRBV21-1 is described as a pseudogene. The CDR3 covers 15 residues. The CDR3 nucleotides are TGTGCCAGCAGGGACAGGGGGTTGTGGAATCAGCCCCAGCATTTT. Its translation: CASRDRGLWNQPQHF.

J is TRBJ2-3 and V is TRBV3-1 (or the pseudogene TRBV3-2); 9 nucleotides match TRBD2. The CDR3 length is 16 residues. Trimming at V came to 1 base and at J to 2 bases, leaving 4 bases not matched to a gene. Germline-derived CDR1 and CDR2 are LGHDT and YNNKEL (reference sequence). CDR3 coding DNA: TGTGCCAGCAGCCAAGTTGGCGGGGGGGCCACAGATACGCAGTATTTT. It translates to CASSQVGGGATDTQYF.

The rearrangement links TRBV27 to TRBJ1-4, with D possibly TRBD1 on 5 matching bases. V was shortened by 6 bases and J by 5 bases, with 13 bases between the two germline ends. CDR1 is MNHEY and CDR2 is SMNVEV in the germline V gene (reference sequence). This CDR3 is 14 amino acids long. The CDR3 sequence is CASSAAGGNEKLFF. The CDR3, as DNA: TGTGCCAGCAGCGCTGCGGGGGGGAATGAAAAACTGTTTTTT.

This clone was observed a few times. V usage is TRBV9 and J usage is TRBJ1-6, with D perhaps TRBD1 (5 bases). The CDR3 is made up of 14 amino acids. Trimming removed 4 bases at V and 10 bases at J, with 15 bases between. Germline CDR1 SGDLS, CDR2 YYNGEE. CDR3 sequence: CASSPKKGWSPLHF. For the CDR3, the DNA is TGTGCCAGCAGCCCAAAAAAGGGGTGGTCACCCCTCCACTTT.

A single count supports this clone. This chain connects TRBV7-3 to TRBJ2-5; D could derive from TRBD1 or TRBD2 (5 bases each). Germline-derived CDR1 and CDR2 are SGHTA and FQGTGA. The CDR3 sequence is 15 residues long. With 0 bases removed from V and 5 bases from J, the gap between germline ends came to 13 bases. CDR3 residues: CASSLTGLPGETQYF. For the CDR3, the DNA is TGTGCCAGCAGCTTAACTGGACTGCCAGGGGAGACCCAGTACTTC.

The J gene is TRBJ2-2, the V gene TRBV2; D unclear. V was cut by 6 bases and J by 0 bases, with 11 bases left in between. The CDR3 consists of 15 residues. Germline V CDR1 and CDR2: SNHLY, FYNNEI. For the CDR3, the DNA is TGTGCCAGCAGCATTGATTTCACGAACACCGGGGAGCTGTTTTTT. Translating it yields CASSIDFTNTGELFF.

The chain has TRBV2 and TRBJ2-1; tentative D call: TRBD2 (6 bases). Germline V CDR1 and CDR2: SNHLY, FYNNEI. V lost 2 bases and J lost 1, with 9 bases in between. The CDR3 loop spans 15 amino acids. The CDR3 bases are TGTGCCAGCAGTGAAACGGGGGATTCCTACAATGAGCAGTTCTTC. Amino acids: CASSETGDSYNEQFF.

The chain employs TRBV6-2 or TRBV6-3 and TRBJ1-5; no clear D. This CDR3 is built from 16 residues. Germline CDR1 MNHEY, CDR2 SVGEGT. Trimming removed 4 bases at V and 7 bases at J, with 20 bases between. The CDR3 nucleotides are TGTGCCAGCAGTTCCGGAGCCGAGGTGGTAGGCCAGCCCCAGCATTTT. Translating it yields CASSSGAEVVGQPQHF.

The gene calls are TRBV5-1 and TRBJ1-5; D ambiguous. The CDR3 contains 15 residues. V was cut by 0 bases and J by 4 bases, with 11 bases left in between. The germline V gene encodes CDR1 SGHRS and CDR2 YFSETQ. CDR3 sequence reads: CASSLGGSRNQPQHF. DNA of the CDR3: TGCGCCAGCAGCTTGGGAGGGAGTAGAAATCAGCCCCAGCATTTT.

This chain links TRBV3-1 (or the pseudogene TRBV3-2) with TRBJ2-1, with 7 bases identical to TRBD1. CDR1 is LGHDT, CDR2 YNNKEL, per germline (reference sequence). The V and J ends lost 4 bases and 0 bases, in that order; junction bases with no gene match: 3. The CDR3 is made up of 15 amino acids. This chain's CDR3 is CASSLGTASYNEQFF. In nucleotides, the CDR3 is TGTGCCAGCAGCCTCGGGACAGCCTCCTACAATGAGCAGTTCTTC.

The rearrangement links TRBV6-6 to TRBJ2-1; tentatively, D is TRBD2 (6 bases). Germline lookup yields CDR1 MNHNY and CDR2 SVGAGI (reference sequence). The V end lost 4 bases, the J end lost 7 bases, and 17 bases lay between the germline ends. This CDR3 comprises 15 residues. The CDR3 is CASSFVPGVRNEQFF. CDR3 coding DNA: TGTGCCAGCAGTTTCGTTCCGGGGGTTAGGAATGAGCAGTTCTTC.

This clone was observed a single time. The CDR3 spells CASSKKLAGDEQFF. The CDR3 nucleotides read TGTGCCAGCAGTAAGAAACTAGCGGGGGACGAGCAGTTCTTC. The chain recombines TRBV27 with TRBJ2-1; the match to TRBD2 covers 11 bases. The CDR3 length is 14 residues. Germline V lookup: CDR1 MNHEY, CDR2 SMNVEV (reference sequence). Germline trimming cut 5 bases from V and 10 bases from J; bases unmatched to any gene: 7.

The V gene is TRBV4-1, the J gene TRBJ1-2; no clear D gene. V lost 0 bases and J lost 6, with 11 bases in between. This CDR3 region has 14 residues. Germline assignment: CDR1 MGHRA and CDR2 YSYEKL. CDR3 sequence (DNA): TGCGCCAGCAGCCAAGACAGCGTTTTTAATGGCTACACCTTC. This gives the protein CASSQDSVFNGYTF.

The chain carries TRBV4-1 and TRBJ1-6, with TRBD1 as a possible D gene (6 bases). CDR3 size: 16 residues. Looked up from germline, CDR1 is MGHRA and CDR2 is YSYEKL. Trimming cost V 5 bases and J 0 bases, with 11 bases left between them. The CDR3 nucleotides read TGCGCCAGCAGCAGACAGGAGAGCTCCTATAATTCACCCCTCCACTTT. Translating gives CASSRQESSYNSPLHF.

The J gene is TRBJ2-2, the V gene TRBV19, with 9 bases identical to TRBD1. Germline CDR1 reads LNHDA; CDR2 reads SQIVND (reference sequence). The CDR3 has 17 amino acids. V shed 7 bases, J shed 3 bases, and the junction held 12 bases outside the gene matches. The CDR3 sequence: CASTPLRGQGYTGELFF. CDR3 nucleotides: TGTGCCAGTACCCCATTAAGGGGACAGGGCTACACCGGGGAGCTGTTTTTT.

The CDR3 protein is CSVSGHPYTGELFF. CDR3 sequence (DNA): TGCAGCGTTTCAGGACATCCGTACACCGGGGAGCTGTTTTTT. The chain employs TRBV29-1 and TRBJ2-2, with a possible D match to TRBD1 (5 bases). Germline V gene lookup returns CDR1 SQVTM and CDR2 ANQGSEA. Trimming took 5 bases from V and 3 from J, leaving 13 bases between them. CDR3 length: 14 amino acids.